This T cell receptor beta chain was observed in a study of T cell changes during pregnancy in multiple sclerosis (dated by TCRdb to between 2018 and 2021). Regarding the study in general: The study examined how the T cell repertoire changed over the course of pregnancy in women with multiple sclerosis.

About this clone itself: This receptor's antigen is unknown. Base qualities were left out, and no much larger clone turns up one base away.

Preparation of the library involved the immunoSEQ multiplex PCR assay. TCRdb stores this immuneACCESS table with in-frame sequences only. Part of the clones is absent; in the studies checked, under half of the shortfall reflects unresolved V genes, and no reason is known for the rest. In all, the sample holds just under 45,000 clones, and roughly 95% of those were seen once. 0.89% of the sample goes to the ten largest clones. This receptor was identified in a female donor with multiple sclerosis, enrolled in a pregnancy study. The input for sequencing was peripheral blood, taken in the second trimester of pregnancy.

The nucleotide sequence is given as TGTGCCAGCAGACTATCTAAGTCGGGCAATCAGCCCCAGCATTTT. Its translation reads: CASRLSKSGNQPQHF. In this chain, TRBV27 is recombined with TRBJ1-5; no D gene can be assigned with confidence. Trimming at the junction amounts to 6 bases on V and 2 bases on J, and the germline ends lie 14 bases apart. Per the germline V gene (reference sequence), MNHEY is the CDR1 and SMNVEV is the CDR2. From cysteine to phenylalanine, the CDR3 is 15 amino acids long. CDR3 DNA only is kept here, 45 bases in frame from base 1.